Included here is one T cell receptor (beta chain) sequence, with context. The libraries were made with immunoSEQ v3. Measured with immunoSEQ multiplex PCR; TCRdb has only the in-frame clones, and not every one. The table lists about 16,000 clones, roughly 70% of them singletons. The data are from a study of TIL therapy for anti-PD-1-resistant metastatic lung cancer. About the study: Tumor harvest preceded PD-1/PD-L1 blockade, followed by nivolumab treatment.

This CDR3 spans 13 amino acids. CDR1 is LGHNT and CDR2 is FRNRAP in the germline V gene. V lost 1 base, J lost 5 bases, and 7 bases lay in between. Time point meaning: pre-treatment sample, taken before nivolumab and TIL therapy. The sequence was collected from a person between 25 and 80 years old with non-small cell lung cancer. This sample comprised blood, obtained at baseline. The chain links TRBV12-5 to TRBJ2-3; D gene ambiguous. The DNA for the CDR3 is TGTGCTAGTGGTTTGGGGCGTGAAGATACGCAGTATTTT. As protein: CASGLGREDTQYF.